One and the same sample provided the 5 T cell receptor beta chains below, sequenced in a study of blood T cell repertoires in COVID-19. Profiled with immunoSEQ multiplex PCR; TCRdb holds only in-frame clones, not every one. The sample has approximately 200,000 clones; around 88% are singletons. Sequencing used peripheral blood. These TCRs come from a man aged 18 to 30 with active or convalescent COVID-19.

The J gene is TRBJ2-7, the V gene TRBV15; the D is unclear. V dropped 0 bases and J dropped 6 bases, with 6 bases sitting between them. CDR3 size: 12 residues. Germline V lookup: CDR1 LNHNV, CDR2 YYDKDF (reference sequence). CDR3: CATSRDLFEQYF. The DNA for the CDR3 is TGTGCCACCAGCAGAGATCTCTTCGAGCAGTACTTC.

The chain joins TRBV6-5 to TRBJ1-2; D is perhaps TRBD1 (5 bases). Per germline, CDR1 MNHEY and CDR2 SVGAGI. The CDR3 totals 13 residues. V shed 2 bases and J shed 6 bases, with 10 bases lying between them. The CDR3 here is CASSYPWGDGYTF. In DNA, the CDR3 is TGTGCCAGCAGTTACCCTTGGGGGGATGGCTACACCTTC.

V is TRBV27 and J is TRBJ2-7, with 10 nucleotides matching TRBD1. CDR3 length equals 16 residues. Germline assignment: CDR1 MNHEY and CDR2 SMNVEV (reference sequence). The V and J ends lost 4 bases and 6 bases, in that order; junction bases with no gene match: 12. CDR3 DNA: TGTGCCAGCAGTTCCGGGACAGGGGAAAAGACATTCGAGCAGTACTTC. As protein: CASSSGTGEKTFEQYF.

This rearrangement joins TRBV28 to TRBJ1-6; D not certain. The CDR3 sequence is 16 residues long. Germline lookup yields CDR1 MDHEN and CDR2 SYDVKM. V was pared by 2 bases and J by 0 bases, with 8 bases between. The CDR3 reads CASSLLRSSYNSPLHF. As DNA, the CDR3 is TGTGCCAGCAGTTTACTGAGGAGCTCCTATAATTCACCCCTCCACTTT.

The chain has TRBV19 and TRBJ2-7, with 9 bases aligning to TRBD2. Germline assignment: CDR1 LNHDA and CDR2 SQIVND (reference sequence). After removal of 4 bases from V and 0 bases from J, the junction contained 10 bases not matched to a gene. The length of the CDR3 is 17 residues. CDR3 loop: CASSRDLAGTHSYEQYF. DNA of the CDR3: TGTGCCAGTAGTAGAGATCTAGCGGGAACCCACTCCTACGAGCAGTACTTC.